The clone carrying this T cell receptor (beta chain) was seen a few times. What it recognizes is unknown. These data originate in a study of post-analysis software for immune sequencing data. The TCR beta cDNA libraries carried unique molecular identifiers. TCRdb re-called the PCR reads through MiXCR, storing one row per CDR3 protein. The profile shows about 500,000 distinct CDR3 sequences, under 55% of them singletons. Points from the study as a whole: There were five or six TRBV segments more frequent in patients than controls, and TRBV5-6, TRBV5-1 and TRBV20-1 were among them.

CDR3 length: 13 residues. With 5 bases removed from V and 4 bases from J, the gap between germline ends came to 12 bases. Per the germline V gene, CDR1 is MDHEN and CDR2 is SYDVKM. What was sequenced was blood. This receptor was taken from a girl aged 10 to 17 with multiple sclerosis. This chain joins TRBV28 and TRBJ2-7; the D gene is possibly TRBD2 (5 bases). In DNA form, the CDR3 reads TGTGCCAGCAGTCCGAGGGCAGCTTACGAGCAGTACTTC. Its protein product is CASSPRAAYEQYF.